Presented here are 9 T cell receptor beta chains from one specimen sequenced in a study of human T cells and chemical hapten exposure. Time point indicated: pre-sensitization, week 0. Noted treatment: therapeutic diphenylcyclopropenone sensitization with weekly scalp DPC. Using its own MiXCR run on the RACE reads, TCRdb lists one record per CDR3 protein. Here the sample spans roughly 100,000 distinct CDR3 sequences, more than 10% being singletons. Here the sequenced sample was whole blood, taken in connection with sensitization to the hapten diphenylcyclopropenone (DPC). The receptors here all came from a woman aged 60-75 years with alopecia areata. Some clones in this sample may be carry-over from other donors' samples.

The table lists this clonotype with a few counts. This chain uses TRBV6-5 with TRBJ1-5; D gene uncertain. The CDR3 totals 17 residues. Germline-derived CDR1 and CDR2 are MNHEY and SVGAGI. Between the trimmed V and J ends, which lost 6 bases and 2 bases, there was a span of 20 bases. The CDR3 loop reads CASSPDYSILGNQPQHF. The CDR3 bases are TGTGCCAGCAGCCCGGATTACAGTATACTGGGCAATCAGCCCCAGCATTTT.

This clonotype was detected a few times. The rearrangement joins TRBV6-6 to TRBJ2-1, with D possibly matching TRBD2 (5 bases). The CDR3 loop spans 10 amino acids. The germline gives CDR1 MNHNY, CDR2 SVGAGI (reference sequence). V dropped 10 bases and J dropped 7 bases, with 8 bases sitting between them. The CDR3 reads CATSGNEQFF. The DNA for the CDR3 is TGTGCCACCTCGGGAAATGAGCAGTTCTTC.

This clonotype showed up just a few times. This chain uses TRBV12-3 or TRBV12-4 with TRBJ1-1; 7 bases agree with TRBD1. V dropped 5 bases and J dropped 6; count of bases not matched to a gene: 12. There are 15 residues in the CDR3. The CDR3, as DNA: TGTGCCAGCAGTCCGGGGGACAGTTTGGTCGCTGAAGCTTTCTTT. Protein sequence: CASSPGDSLVAEAFF.

This clonotype was detected only a few times. The chain couples TRBV7-9 to TRBJ2-6; TRBD1 aligns across 9 bases. Germline values: CDR1 SEHNR, CDR2 FQNEAQ (reference sequence). The CDR3 loop spans 17 amino acids. Trimming at V came to 5 bases and at J to 2 bases, leaving 7 bases not matched to a gene. The CDR3 protein is CASSLYGTGTGANVLTF. The CDR3 DNA sequence: TGTGCCAGCAGCCTTTACGGGACAGGGACTGGGGCCAACGTCCTGACTTTC. The full variable domain, with the rest looked up from reference TRBV7-9 and TRBJ2-6, is DTGVSQNPRHKITKRGQNVTFRCDPISEHNRLYWYRQTLGQGPEFLTYFQNEAQLEKSRLLSDRFSAERPKGSFSTLEIQRTEQGDSAMYLCASSLYGTGTGANVLTFGAGSRLTVL.

The chain joins TRBV25-1 to TRBJ1-2; TRBD1 agrees at 8 bases. Germline lookup yields CDR1 MGHDK and CDR2 SYGVNS. The CDR3 is 12 residues long. The ends lost 10 bases at V and 7 bases at J; junction bases unmatched: 8. CDR3 amino acids: CATGDRFSGYTF. CDR3 DNA: TGTGCCACTGGGGACAGGTTTAGTGGCTACACCTTC.

At least ten counts were recorded for this clonotype. V is TRBV20-1 and J is TRBJ2-1; TRBD2 matches 11 bases. Germline V gives CDR1 DFQATT, CDR2 SNEGSKA (reference sequence). The V and J ends lost 0 bases and 0 bases, in that order; junction bases with no gene match: 7. This CDR3 is built from 18 residues. This CDR3 is CSAREDGTSGPSYNEQFF. The DNA for the CDR3 is TGCAGTGCTAGAGAAGACGGGACTAGCGGCCCCTCCTACAATGAGCAGTTCTTC.

As for this clonotype: A much larger clone is a single base away; this may be a read error. The chain joins TRBV27 to TRBJ1-6, with 10 positions matching TRBD1. After removal of 5 bases from V and 8 bases from J, the junction contained 9 bases not matched to a gene. This CDR3 is 16 amino acids long. Looked up from germline, CDR1 is MNHEY and CDR2 is SMNVEV (reference sequence). Here the CDR3 DNA reads TGTGCCAGCAGTACCCAGGACAGGGGGATCGATTCACCCCTCCACTTT. This sequence encodes CASSTQDRGIDSPLHF.

This clonotype has a count of ten or more. The gene calls are TRBV20-1 and TRBJ1-1, with D possibly TRBD1 on 5 matching bases. The CDR3 totals 14 residues. The V gene lost 1 base and the J gene lost 5 bases, with 14 bases spanning the gap. Germline V lookup: CDR1 DFQATT, CDR2 SNEGSKA (reference sequence). DNA of the CDR3: TGCAGTGCTAGAGCTTTGCAGGGTTTTACTGAAGCTTTCTTT. Its translation is CSARALQGFTEAFF.

This clonotype was counted at least ten times. The V and J genes are TRBV20-1 and TRBJ1-2; the D is unclear. Trimming removed 5 bases at V and 4 bases at J, with 17 bases between. CDR1 and CDR2 from the germline V gene are DFQATT and SNEGSKA (reference sequence). This CDR3 has 14 residues. The CDR3 loop is CSARVDGGPYGYTF. CDR3 DNA: TGCAGTGCTCGAGTGGACGGCGGTCCCTATGGCTACACCTTC.